A selection of T cell receptor beta chains follows, all from one sample in a study of Graves' ophthalmopathy and Graves' hyperthyroidism. Via MiXCR, TCRdb re-called the multiplex PCR reads, giving one row per CDR3 protein. The sample lists roughly 400,000 distinct CDR3 sequences; 15% to 19% were seen once. Sequencing input: peripheral blood. These receptors were collected from a woman aged 18-30 years with stable Graves' hyperthyroidism. Both conserved end residues are part of each CDR3. The D gene is left open where the match is weak. The size field is filled for only some rows; it gives once, few, many or a size class.

J gene: TRBJ1-2
clone size: many
V gene: TRBV5-1
D gene: TRBD1
CDR3 protein: CASSQRDRANYGYTF

J gene: TRBJ2-7
clone size: NA
V gene: TRBV27
D gene: TRBD1
CDR3 protein: CASSSGQRLYEQYF

J gene: TRBJ2-5
clone size: many
V gene: TRBV6-2/TRBV6-3
D gene: TRBD1
CDR3 protein: CASRPQGATGETQYF

J gene: TRBJ1-1
clone size: many
V gene: TRBV20-1
D gene: NA
CDR3 protein: CSAGRLGVNTEAFF

J gene: TRBJ2-5
clone size: once
V gene: TRBV7-2
D gene: NA
CDR3 protein: CASSLDDLAWETQYF

J gene: TRBJ2-5
clone size: many
V gene: TRBV7-8
D gene: TRBD2
CDR3 protein: CASITGTSRKTQYF

J gene: TRBJ2-2
clone size: NA
V gene: TRBV15
D gene: TRBD2
CDR3 protein: CATSRDWTSGSNTGELFF

J gene: TRBJ2-5
clone size: NA
V gene: TRBV7-2
D gene: TRBD1
CDR3 protein: CASSQRDRLETQYF

J gene: TRBJ1-5
clone size: many
V gene: TRBV7-8
D gene: NA
CDR3 protein: CASNPGLHKGNQPQHF

J gene: TRBJ1-2
clone size: many
V gene: TRBV20-1
D gene: TRBD1
CDR3 protein: CSASPPGQSYGYTF

J gene: TRBJ2-7
clone size: many
V gene: TRBV7-9
D gene: NA
CDR3 protein: CASSFSHTNYEQYF

J gene: TRBJ1-1
clone size: many
V gene: TRBV7-2
D gene: NA
CDR3 protein: CATTSGRGNTEAFF

J gene: TRBJ1-5
clone size: NA
V gene: TRBV4-1
D gene: TRBD1
CDR3 protein: CASSQGQGGRQPQHF

J gene: TRBJ1-2
clone size: many
V gene: TRBV3-1
D gene: NA
CDR3 protein: CASSQDQVHGYTF

J gene: TRBJ2-2
clone size: many
V gene: TRBV6-4
D gene: NA
CDR3 protein: CASSDRPSGPGELFF

J gene: TRBJ1-1
clone size: many
V gene: TRBV5-1
D gene: TRBD1
CDR3 protein: CASSLAGQTNTEAFF

J gene: TRBJ2-6
clone size: few
V gene: TRBV12-3/TRBV12-4
D gene: NA
CDR3 protein: CASSLEWGSGSGANVLTF

J gene: TRBJ2-7
clone size: few
V gene: TRBV4-1
D gene: TRBD1
CDR3 protein: CASSPPTGGEQYF

J gene: TRBJ2-7
clone size: many
V gene: TRBV6-1
D gene: TRBD2
CDR3 protein: CASKGGGGTYEQYF

J gene: TRBJ1-1
clone size: few
V gene: TRBV5-1
D gene: TRBD1
CDR3 protein: CASSWGRGRAVTEAFF